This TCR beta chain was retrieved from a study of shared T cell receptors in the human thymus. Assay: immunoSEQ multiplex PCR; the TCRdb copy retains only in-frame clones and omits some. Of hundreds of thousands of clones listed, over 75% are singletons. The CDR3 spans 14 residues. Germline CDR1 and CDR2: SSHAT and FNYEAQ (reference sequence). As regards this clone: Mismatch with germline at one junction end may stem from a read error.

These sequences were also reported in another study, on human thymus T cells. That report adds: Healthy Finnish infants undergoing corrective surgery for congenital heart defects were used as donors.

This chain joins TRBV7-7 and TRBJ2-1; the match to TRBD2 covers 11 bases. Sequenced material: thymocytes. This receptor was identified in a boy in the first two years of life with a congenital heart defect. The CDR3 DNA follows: TGTGCTAGCACCCCTAGCGGGAGGAGGGATGAGCAGTTCTTC. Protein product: CASTPSGRRDEQFF.